Listed here are 9 T cell receptor beta chains from one sample, sequenced in a study of T cells in Graves' hyperthyroidism and ophthalmopathy. Amplified regions were TCR beta CDR3 sequences from RNA transcripts. TCR CDR3 underwent first-round RT-PCR with the HTBI primer set. TCRdb re-called the multiplex PCR reads through MiXCR, storing one row per CDR3 protein. The profile covers fewer than 450,000 distinct CDR3 sequences, with about 15% appearing a single time and 34% taken by the ten largest. The sequenced sample was blood. The receptors stem from a woman in her 30s with Graves' hyperthyroidism that later progressed to Graves' ophthalmopathy.

In its sample, this clonotype was seen many times. J is TRBJ2-5 and V is TRBV5-1; D not resolved. CDR3 length: 14 amino acids. Trimming pared 0 bases from V and 4 bases from J, leaving 10 bases between. The germline V gene encodes CDR1 SGHRS and CDR2 YFSETQ. The DNA for the CDR3 is TGCGCCAGCAGCTTGGCGGGCATCGGAGAGACCCAGTACTTC. This encodes CASSLAGIGETQYF.

This clonotype was seen many times. The V call is TRBV9, the J call TRBJ2-3; 10 nucleotides line up with TRBD2. Germline V gene lookup returns CDR1 SGDLS and CDR2 YYNGEE. The V segment lost 0 bases and the J segment 4 bases; nucleotides outside the gene matches: 8. The CDR3 is 17 residues long. CDR3 nucleotides: TGTGCCAGCAGCGTAGATGCTAGCGGGAGTTCTGCAGATACGCAGTATTTT. Its translation: CASSVDASGSSADTQYF.

V gene TRBV20-1 combines with J gene TRBJ1-4; a weak D match, TRBD1 (6 bases). The CDR3 is 17 residues long. CDR1 is DFQATT, CDR2 SNEGSKA, per germline (reference sequence). V lost 6 bases, J lost 0 bases, and 20 bases lay in between. CDR3 DNA sequence: TGCAGTGCCAACGGACGGACAGACCGCACAACTAATGAAAAACTGTTTTTT. It translates to CSANGRTDRTTNEKLFF.

A remark on this clonotype: A much larger clone lies a single base off, so this may be a read error. The chain combines TRBV29-1 with TRBJ2-5; D remains ambiguous. Trimming removed 2 bases from V and 4 bases from J, with 14 bases in between. Germline V gives CDR1 SQVTM, CDR2 ANQGSEA. This CDR3 contains 14 residues. The CDR3 nucleotides read TGCAGCGTTGAACGCTCTCCCAAGGGAGAGACCCAGTACTTC. Translating it yields CSVERSPKGETQYF.

This clonotype has a handful of counts. CDR3 DNA sequence: TGCAGTGCTAGGAGCCGGACAGTTAAAATATACCTGAACACTGAAGCTTTCTTT. Translating it yields CSARSRTVKIYLNTEAFF. The chain combines TRBV20-1 with TRBJ1-1; the D gene is possibly TRBD1 (6 bases). In germline, CDR1 is DFQATT, CDR2 SNEGSKA (reference sequence). V lost 3 bases and J lost 0, with 23 bases in between. The CDR3 length is 18 residues.

This clonotype was counted ten times or more. The genes are TRBV20-1 and TRBJ2-4; no clear D gene. The CDR3 has 11 residues. CDR1 is DFQATT and CDR2 is SNEGSKA in the germline V gene (reference sequence). Trimming removed 7 bases at V and 5 bases at J, with 9 bases between. The CDR3 coding sequence is TGCAGTGTGGCCGGACAAAACATTCAGTACTTC. Residues: CSVAGQNIQYF.

This clonotype was recorded many times. The chain links TRBV30 to TRBJ2-3; no clear D. V was cut by 2 bases and J by 2 bases, with 8 bases left in between. Looked up from germline, CDR1 is GTSNPN and CDR2 is SVGIG (reference sequence). The CDR3 contains 13 residues. The CDR3, as DNA: TGTGCCTGGAGTTCCCACACCACAGATACGCAGTATTTT. Translation: CAWSSHTTDTQYF. Complete variable domain (other parts from reference TRBV30 and TRBJ2-3): SQTIHQWPATLVQPVGSPLSLECTVEGTSNPNLYWYRQAAGRGLQLLFYSVGIGQISSEVPQNLSASRPQDRQFILSSKKLLLSDSGFYLCAWSSHTTDTQYFGPGTRLTVL.

This clonotype came up many times. The V and J genes are TRBV11-2 and TRBJ2-5; 8 bases agree with TRBD2. The CDR3 runs 15 residues. Germline V CDR1 and CDR2: SGHAT, FQNNGV. V lost 2 bases and J lost 5; bases outside the gene matches: 7. The CDR3 DNA follows: TGTGCCAGCAGCTTACTCAGCGGGAGCTGGGAGACCCAGTACTTC. Translation: CASSLLSGSWETQYF.

This chain uses TRBV28 with TRBJ1-5, with D maybe TRBD1 (5 bases). Germline assignment: CDR1 MDHEN and CDR2 SYDVKM. This CDR3 has 14 residues. Trimming cost V 7 bases and J 3 bases, with 13 bases left between them. The CDR3 nucleotides are TGTGCCAGCAACACTCCAGGGCTCAATCAGCCCCAGCATTTT. Translation gives CASNTPGLNQPQHF.